These 17 T cell receptor beta chains originate from one sample sequenced in a study of shared clonotypes between healthy human individuals (dated by TCRdb to the early 2020s). The receptor library was made with the immunoSEQ multiplex PCR assay. TCRdb obtained this table from immuneACCESS and retained in-frame rearrangements with V and J assigned. These tables miss some clones; where compared with another copy, unresolved V genes account for less than half of the shortfall, and the remainder is unexplained. The sample yields approximately 2.1 million clones; approximately 95% were counted once. The ten largest clones add up to around 0.4% of the sample. Material: naive CD4+ T cells from PBMCs. The intended sense of this specimen's cell subset or site label: CD45RA+ positively selected. Receptors originate from a young man in good health. Some clones in this sample may be carry-over from other donors' samples.

The CDR3 coding sequence is TGTGCCAGCAGTGATGACAGGGTTTGGGGGGCCAACGTCCTGACTTTC. It encodes CASSDDRVWGANVLTF. The chain uses TRBV6-1 and TRBJ2-6; 7 nucleotides agree with TRBD1. In germline, CDR1 is MNHNS, CDR2 SASEGT. The ends lost 3 bases at V and 4 bases at J; junction bases unmatched: 6. The CDR3 covers 16 residues.

Only one count was recorded for this clone. This chain uses TRBV5-6 with TRBJ2-5, with a possible D match to TRBD2 (6 bases). Trimming stripped 4 bases from V and 4 bases from J, with 14 bases between. The CDR3 is 14 residues long. CDR1 is SGHDT, CDR2 YYEEEE, per germline. The CDR3 bases are TGTGCCAGCAGCGACACGGGAGCCCGAGAGACCCAGTACTTC. Protein: CASSDTGARETQYF.

This chain connects TRBV11-2 to TRBJ2-5, with D perhaps TRBD2 (6 bases). This CDR3 has 14 residues. V lost 5 bases and J lost 0, with 10 bases in between. Germline CDR1 is SGHAT and CDR2 is FQNNGV. The CDR3 protein is CASSKGLDQETQYF. In nucleotides, the CDR3 is TGTGCCAGCAGCAAGGGACTCGACCAAGAGACCCAGTACTTC.

This chain connects TRBV11-2 to TRBJ2-5; perhaps D is TRBD1 or TRBD2 (7 bases each). The CDR3 is 16 amino acids. V was shortened by 2 bases and J by 3 bases, with 16 bases between the two germline ends. Germline CDR1 is SGHAT and CDR2 is FQNNGV. CDR3 region: CASSLSPQGGKETQYF. DNA of the CDR3: TGTGCCAGCAGCTTAAGTCCCCAGGGGGGGAAAGAGACCCAGTACTTC.

The chain is built from TRBV29-1 and TRBJ1-5, with a weak D call TRBD1 (5 bases). In germline, CDR1 is SQVTM, CDR2 ANQGSEA. CDR3 length: 12 residues. V lost 6 bases and J 2 bases, leaving 8 bases between the germline ends. DNA of the CDR3: TGCAGCGTGGGGGTTGGCAATCAGCCCCAGCATTTT. Encoded protein: CSVGVGNQPQHF. The variable domain in full, completed from reference TRBV29-1 and TRBJ1-5, reads SAVISQKPSRDICQRGTSLTIQCQVDSQVTMMFWYRQQPGQSLTLIATANQGSEATYESGFVIDKFPISRPNLTFSTLTVSNMSPEDSSIYLCSVGVGNQPQHFGDGTRLSIL.

Points on this clone: Other DNA sequences within the sample encode an identical CDR3. The V call is TRBV5-1, the J call TRBJ2-5, with 11 nucleotides matching TRBD2. CDR1 is SGHRS and CDR2 is YFSETQ in the germline V gene. Trimming cost V 3 bases and J 1 base; bases outside gene matches: 2. The CDR3 totals 15 residues. CDR3 DNA: TGCGCCAGCAGCTCGGGACTAGCGGCCCAAGAGACCCAGTACTTC. This codes for CASSSGLAAQETQYF.

This clone was seen just once. The chain uses TRBV18 and TRBJ2-5; D gene uncertain. The V and J ends lost 0 bases and 5 bases respectively, with 7 bases between them. The CDR3 contains 13 residues. CDR1 KGHSH and CDR2 LQKENI come from the germline V gene. The CDR3 sequence: CASSPPVDETQYF. As DNA, the CDR3 is TGTGCCAGCTCACCACCGGTCGACGAGACCCAGTACTTC. Full variable domain (remainder filled in from reference TRBV18 and TRBJ2-5): NAGVMQNPRHLVRRRGQEARLRCSPMKGHSHVYWYRQLPEEGLKFMVYLQKENIIDESGMPKERFSAEFPKEGPSILRIQQVVRGDSAAYFCASSPPVDETQYFGPGTRLLVL.

The J gene is TRBJ1-2, the V gene TRBV19, with D unclear. V was trimmed by 1 base and J by 6 bases, leaving 9 bases between them. This CDR3 contains 13 residues. Germline V gene data show CDR1 as LNHDA and CDR2 as SQIVND (reference sequence). CDR3: CASSIGGSNGYTF. The CDR3 nucleotides read TGTGCCAGTAGTATAGGAGGTTCGAATGGCTACACCTTC.

This clone was recorded once. The V gene is TRBV7-6, the J gene TRBJ1-3; 7 positions agree with TRBD1. The germline V gene has CDR1 SGHVS and CDR2 FNYEAQ. The CDR3 contains 14 residues. J was trimmed by 3 bases and V by 5 bases; bases with no gene match: 4. CDR3 protein: CASSPTGYGNTIYF. Written as DNA, the CDR3 is TGTGCCAGCAGCCCGACAGGGTATGGAAACACCATATATTTT.

The chain uses TRBV7-2 and TRBJ2-3, with D perhaps being TRBD1 or TRBD2 (5 bases each). The CDR3 totals 15 residues. Per germline, CDR1 SGHTA and CDR2 FQGNSA. Trimming removed 6 bases from V and 7 bases from J, with 20 bases in between. CDR3 loop: CASSLPGPSRNTQYF. For the CDR3, the DNA is TGTGCCAGCAGTTTACCGGGGCCTAGTCGGAATACGCAGTATTTT. The complete variable domain, with remaining parts taken from reference TRBV7-2 and TRBJ2-3, reads GAGVSQSPSNKVTEKGKDVELRCDPISGHTALYWYRQSLGQGLEFLIYFQGNSAPDKSGLPSDRFSAERTGGSVSTLTIQRTQQEDSAVYLCASSLPGPSRNTQYFGPGTRLTVL.

The chain recombines TRBV28 with TRBJ2-7; either TRBD1 or TRBD2 may fit D (5 bases each). V was shortened by 3 bases and J by 0 bases, with 12 bases between the two germline ends. Per germline, CDR1 MDHEN and CDR2 SYDVKM. This CDR3 is built from 15 residues. CDR3 amino acids: CASSLPAGTSYEQYF. CDR3 in DNA: TGTGCCAGCAGTTTGCCCGCCGGGACCTCCTACGAGCAGTACTTC.

As regards this clone: Other DNA sequences in the same sample also yield this CDR3. The chain combines TRBV9 with TRBJ2-3; TRBD1 or TRBD2 may be the D gene (5 bases each). This CDR3 comprises 15 residues. Trimming pared 1 base from V and 0 bases from J, leaving 9 bases between. The germline CDR1 and CDR2 sequences are SGDLS and YYNGEE. CDR3 bases: TGTGCCAGCAGCGTACGAGAGGGGAGCACAGATACGCAGTATTTT. Encoded protein: CASSVREGSTDTQYF.

The rearrangement joins TRBV7-3 to TRBJ1-4, with D perhaps matching TRBD1 (6 bases). V shed 1 base and J shed 8 bases, with 20 bases lying between them. The CDR3 totals 17 residues. Germline V gene lookup returns CDR1 SGHTA and CDR2 FQGTGA. The CDR3, as DNA: TGTGCCAGCAGCTTAATGGGGACAATCGTCCCCCAAGAAAAACTGTTTTTT. It encodes CASSLMGTIVPQEKLFF.

The V call is TRBV7-6, the J call TRBJ1-1; weak D call: TRBD1 (6 bases). Trimming stripped 0 bases from V and 9 bases from J, with 11 bases between. The CDR3 runs to 13 residues. The germline CDR1 and CDR2 sequences are SGHVS and FNYEAQ. CDR3 nucleotides: TGTGCCAGCAGCTTAGCCCGGGACAAGAAAGCTTTCTTT. Translated, it gives CASSLARDKKAFF.

V gene TRBV6-5 combines with J gene TRBJ2-2; TRBD2 aligns across 7 bases. Germline V gives CDR1 MNHEY, CDR2 SVGAGI. J lost 6 bases, V lost 6 bases, and 10 bases had no gene match. CDR3 length: 15 amino acids. In nucleotides, the CDR3 is TGTGCCAGCAGCCGCACCAGAGGACTAGCCGGGGAGCTGTTTTTT. This gives the protein CASSRTRGLAGELFF.

The chain links TRBV19 to TRBJ2-1, with 13 bases aligning to TRBD2. The trim removed 5 bases at V and 6 bases at J, leaving 4 bases unmatched. This CDR3 region has 15 residues. In germline, CDR1 is LNHDA, CDR2 SQIVND (reference sequence). For the CDR3, the DNA is TGTGCCAGTAGTGAAAGACTAGCGGGAGGCAATGAGCAGTTCTTC. Its translation is CASSERLAGGNEQFF.

The chain carries TRBV5-1 and TRBJ1-4; D is possibly TRBD1 (6 bases). CDR3 size: 15 residues. V dropped 4 bases and J dropped 1 base, with 11 bases sitting between them. Germline V gene data show CDR1 as SGHRS and CDR2 as YFSETQ. The CDR3 DNA sequence: TGCGCCAGCAGCCTCCGGACAGAAACTAATGAAAAACTGTTTTTT. Its protein is CASSLRTETNEKLFF.